This TCR beta chain was found in a study of PD-L1 blockade in urothelial cancer. Study at large: Men with urothelial cancer arising in the bladder made up about 85% of the roughly 30 patients.

This clone was counted a single time. The V and J ends lost 5 bases and 7 bases, in that order; junction bases with no gene match: 14. This CDR3 is built from 16 residues. Per germline, CDR1 SNHLY and CDR2 FYNNEI. Sequencing used immunoSEQ multiplex PCR; TCRdb keeps in-frame clones, though not all of them. Of around 56,000 clones in the sample, 86% were seen once. Here the sequenced sample was PBMCs, taken around atezolizumab (anti-PD-L1) treatment. The chain couples TRBV2 to TRBJ1-2; 9 bases agree with TRBD1. The origin of this receptor is a man aged 50-59 years with urothelial cancer. CDR3 DNA: TGTGCCAGCAGTACTACCGGGACAGGGTTTTACGGTGGCTACACCTTC. Protein product: CASSTTGTGFYGGYTF. The full variable domain, with the rest looked up from reference TRBV2 and TRBJ1-2, is EPEVTQTPSHQVTQMGQEVILRCVPISNHLYFYWYRQILGQKVEFLVSFYNNEISEKSEIFDDQFSVERPDGSNFTLKIRSTKLEDSAMYFCASSTTGTGFYGGYTFGSGTRLTVV.